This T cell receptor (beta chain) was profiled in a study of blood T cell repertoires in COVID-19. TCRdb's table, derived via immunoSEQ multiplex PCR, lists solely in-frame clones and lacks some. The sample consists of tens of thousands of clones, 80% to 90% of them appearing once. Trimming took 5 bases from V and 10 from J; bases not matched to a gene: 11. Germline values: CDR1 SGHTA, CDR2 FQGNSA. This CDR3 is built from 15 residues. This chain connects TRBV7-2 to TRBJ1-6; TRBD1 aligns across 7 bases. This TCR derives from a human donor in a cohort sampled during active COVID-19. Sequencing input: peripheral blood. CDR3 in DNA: TGTGCCAGCAGCGTGACAGGGAGTGGAGGATCACCCCTCCACTTT. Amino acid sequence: CASSVTGSGGSPLHF.